The clone carrying this TCR beta chain was detected many times. The antigen is not known. The sequence runs out 3 residues before the end of the CDR3; the remainder is reconstructed from the germline J gene. CDR1 and CDR2 (germline): GTSNPN, SVGIG (reference sequence). The CDR3 runs to 12 residues. V gave up 0 bases and J gave up 6 bases, with 9 bases separating them. This entry comes from a study of T cell clonality in common variable immunodeficiency. This table comes from immunoSEQ multiplex PCR, and its TCRdb copy is limited to in-frame clones, with some not included. The table lists about 34,000 clones, with no singletons. Overall study results and limits: Fewer deletions and N-nucleotide insertions were reportedly seen in common variable immunodeficiency TCR beta sequences. Links between repertoire features and CVID complications were heterogeneity-limited. CVID subjects shared fewer TCRbeta clones than healthy controls did.

Heparinized whole blood, roughly 4.5 to 9 ml, came from each donor. The sample consisted of peripheral blood mononuclear cells. This clonotype originated in a person between 18 and 70 years old in good health. This rearrangement joins TRBV30 to TRBJ2-7; either TRBD1 or TRBD2 may fit D (5 bases each). The CDR3 sequence is CAWSVRGVEQYF. CDR3 DNA (partial): TGTGCCTGGAGTGTACGAGGGGTCGAG.